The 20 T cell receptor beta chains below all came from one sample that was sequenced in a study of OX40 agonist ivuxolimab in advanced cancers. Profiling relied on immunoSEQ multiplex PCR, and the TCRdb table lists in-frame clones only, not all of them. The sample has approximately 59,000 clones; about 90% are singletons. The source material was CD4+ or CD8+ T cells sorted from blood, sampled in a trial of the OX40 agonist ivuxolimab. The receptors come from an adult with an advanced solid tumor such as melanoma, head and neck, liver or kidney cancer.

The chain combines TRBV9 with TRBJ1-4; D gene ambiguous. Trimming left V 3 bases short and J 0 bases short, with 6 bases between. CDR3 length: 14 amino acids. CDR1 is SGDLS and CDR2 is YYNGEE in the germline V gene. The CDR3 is CASSGGATNEKLFF. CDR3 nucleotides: TGTGCCAGCAGCGGGGGAGCAACTAATGAAAAACTGTTTTTT.

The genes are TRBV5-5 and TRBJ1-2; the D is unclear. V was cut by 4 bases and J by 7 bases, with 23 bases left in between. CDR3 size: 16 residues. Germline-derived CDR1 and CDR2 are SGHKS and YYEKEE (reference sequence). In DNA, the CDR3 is TGTGCCAGCAGCCTAGAGACCGGAGTAAGGGTCGTTGGCTACACCTTC. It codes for CASSLETGVRVVGYTF.

The CDR3 sequence is CASNLQGYGYTF. The CDR3 nucleotides read TGTGCCAGCAACCTACAGGGATATGGCTACACCTTC. This sequence joins TRBV28 and TRBJ1-2, with D perhaps matching TRBD1 (6 bases). The V and J ends lost 7 bases and 5 bases respectively, with 11 bases between them. CDR1 is MDHEN and CDR2 is SYDVKM in the germline V gene. The CDR3 extends over 12 amino acids.

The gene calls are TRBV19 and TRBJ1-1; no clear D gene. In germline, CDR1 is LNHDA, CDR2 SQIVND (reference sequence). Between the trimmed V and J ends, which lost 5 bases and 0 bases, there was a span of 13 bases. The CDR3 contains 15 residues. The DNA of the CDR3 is TGTGCCAGTAGTCCCCAACAGACTATGAACACTGAAGCTTTCTTT. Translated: CASSPQQTMNTEAFF.

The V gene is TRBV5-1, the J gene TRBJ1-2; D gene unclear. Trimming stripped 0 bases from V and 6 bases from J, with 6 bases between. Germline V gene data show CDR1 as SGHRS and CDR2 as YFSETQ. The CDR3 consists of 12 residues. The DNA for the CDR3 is TGCGCCAGCAGCTTGGAAGGGAATGGCTACACCTTC. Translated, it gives CASSLEGNGYTF.

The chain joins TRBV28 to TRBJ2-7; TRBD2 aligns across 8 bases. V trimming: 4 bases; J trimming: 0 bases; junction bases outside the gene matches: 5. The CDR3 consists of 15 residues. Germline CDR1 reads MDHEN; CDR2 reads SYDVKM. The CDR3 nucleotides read TGTGCCAGCAGTTCGGACGGGAGGGACTCCTACGAGCAGTACTTC. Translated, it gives CASSSDGRDSYEQYF.

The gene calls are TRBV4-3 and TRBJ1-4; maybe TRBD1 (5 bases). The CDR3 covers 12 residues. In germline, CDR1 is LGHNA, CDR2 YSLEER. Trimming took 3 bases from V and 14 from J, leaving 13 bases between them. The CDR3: CASSQGFGTLFF. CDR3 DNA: TGCGCCAGCAGCCAGGGGTTCGGGACCCTGTTTTTT.

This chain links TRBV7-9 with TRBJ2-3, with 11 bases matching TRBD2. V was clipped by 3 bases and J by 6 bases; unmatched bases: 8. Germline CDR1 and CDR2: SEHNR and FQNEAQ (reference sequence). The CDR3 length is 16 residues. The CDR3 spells CASSLTTSGEFDTQYF. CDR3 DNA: TGTGCCAGCAGCTTGACGACTAGCGGGGAGTTTGATACGCAGTATTTT.

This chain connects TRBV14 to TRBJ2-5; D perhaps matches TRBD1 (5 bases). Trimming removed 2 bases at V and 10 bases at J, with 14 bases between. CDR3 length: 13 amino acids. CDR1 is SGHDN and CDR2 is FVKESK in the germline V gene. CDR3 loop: CASSQTPGSGQYF. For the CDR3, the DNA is TGTGCCAGCAGCCAAACGCCAGGGTCGGGCCAGTACTTC.

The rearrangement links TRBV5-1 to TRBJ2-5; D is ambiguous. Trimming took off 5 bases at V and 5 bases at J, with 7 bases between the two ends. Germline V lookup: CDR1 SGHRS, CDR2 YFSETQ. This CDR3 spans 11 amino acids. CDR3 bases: TGCGCCAGCAGGTTTGAGGAGACCCAGTACTTC. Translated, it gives CASRFEETQYF. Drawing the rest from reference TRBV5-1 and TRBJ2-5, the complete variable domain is KAGVTQTPRYLIKTRGQQVTLSCSPISGHRSVSWYQQTPGQGLQFLFEYFSETQRNKGNFPGRFSGRQFSNSRSEMNVSTLELGDSALYLCASRFEETQYFGPGTRLLVL.

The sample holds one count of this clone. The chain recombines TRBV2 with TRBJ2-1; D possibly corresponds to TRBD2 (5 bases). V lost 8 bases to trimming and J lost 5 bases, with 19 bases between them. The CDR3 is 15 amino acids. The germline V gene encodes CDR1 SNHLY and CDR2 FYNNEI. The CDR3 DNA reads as TGTGCCAGCTCCCTCGGGGAAGCGGTTAACAATGAGCAGTTCTTC. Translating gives CASSLGEAVNNEQFF.

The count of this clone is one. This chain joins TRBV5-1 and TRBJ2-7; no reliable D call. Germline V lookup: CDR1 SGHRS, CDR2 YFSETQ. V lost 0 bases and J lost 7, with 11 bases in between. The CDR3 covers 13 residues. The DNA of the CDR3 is TGCGCCAGCAGCTTGGTTGGGTTCTGGGAGCAGTACTTC. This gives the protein CASSLVGFWEQYF.

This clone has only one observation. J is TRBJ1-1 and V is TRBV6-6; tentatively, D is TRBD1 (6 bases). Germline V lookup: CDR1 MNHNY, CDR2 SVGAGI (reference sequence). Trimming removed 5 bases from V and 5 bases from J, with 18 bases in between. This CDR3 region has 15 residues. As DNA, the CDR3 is TGTGCCAGCAGTCCAGTAGAGGCAGGGGAGACTGAAGCTTTCTTT. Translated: CASSPVEAGETEAFF.

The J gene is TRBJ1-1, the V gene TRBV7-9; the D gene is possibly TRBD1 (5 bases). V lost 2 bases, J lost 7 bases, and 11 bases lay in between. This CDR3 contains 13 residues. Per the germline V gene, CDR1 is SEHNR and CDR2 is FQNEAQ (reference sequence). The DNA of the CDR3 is TGTGCCAGCAGCTTATCTGGGGCAGTTGAAGCTTTCTTT. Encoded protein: CASSLSGAVEAFF.

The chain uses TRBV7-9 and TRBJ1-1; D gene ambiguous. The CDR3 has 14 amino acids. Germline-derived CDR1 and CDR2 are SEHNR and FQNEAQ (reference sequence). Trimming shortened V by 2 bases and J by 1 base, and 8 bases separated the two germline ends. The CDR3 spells CASSLPMANTEAFF. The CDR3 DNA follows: TGTGCCAGCAGCTTACCGATGGCGAACACTGAAGCTTTCTTT. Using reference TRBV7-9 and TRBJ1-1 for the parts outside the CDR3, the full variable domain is DTGVSQNPRHKITKRGQNVTFRCDPISEHNRLYWYRQTLGQGPEFLTYFQNEAQLEKSRLLSDRFSAERPKGSFSTLEIQRTEQGDSAMYLCASSLPMANTEAFFGQGTRLTVV.

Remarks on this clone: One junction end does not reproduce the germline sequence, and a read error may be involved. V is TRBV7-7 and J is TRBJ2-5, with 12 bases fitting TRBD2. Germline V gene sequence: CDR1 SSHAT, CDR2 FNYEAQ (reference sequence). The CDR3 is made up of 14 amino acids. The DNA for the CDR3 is TGTGCTAGCAGCCCGGGACTAGCGGGAGAGACCCAGTACTTC. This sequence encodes CASSPGLAGETQYF. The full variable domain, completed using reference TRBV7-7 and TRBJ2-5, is GAGVSQSPRYKVTKRGQDVTLRCDPISSHATLYWYQQALGQGPEFLTYFNYEAQPDKSGLPSDRFSAERPEGSISTLTIQRTEQRDSAMYRCASSPGLAGETQYFGPGTRLLVL.

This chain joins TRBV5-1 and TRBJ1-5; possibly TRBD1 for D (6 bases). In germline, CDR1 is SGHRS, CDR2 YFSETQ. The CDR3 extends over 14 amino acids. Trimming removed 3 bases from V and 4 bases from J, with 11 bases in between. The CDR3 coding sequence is TGCGCCAGCAGCTCCGGACAGATAAATCAGCCCCAGCATTTT. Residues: CASSSGQINQPQHF.

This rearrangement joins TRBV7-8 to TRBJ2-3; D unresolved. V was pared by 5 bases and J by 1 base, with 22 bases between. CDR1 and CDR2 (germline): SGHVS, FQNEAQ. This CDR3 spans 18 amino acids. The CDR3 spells CASSDRRATPRGTDTQYF. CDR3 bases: TGTGCCAGCAGCGACCGAAGAGCAACCCCCCGAGGCACAGATACGCAGTATTTT.

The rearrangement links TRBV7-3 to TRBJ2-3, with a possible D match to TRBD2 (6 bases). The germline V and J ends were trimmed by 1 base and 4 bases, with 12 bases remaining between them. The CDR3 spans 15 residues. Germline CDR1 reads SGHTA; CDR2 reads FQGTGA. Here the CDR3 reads CASSLRGGGPDTQYF. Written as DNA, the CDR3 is TGTGCCAGCAGCTTAAGGGGTGGAGGGCCAGATACGCAGTATTTT.

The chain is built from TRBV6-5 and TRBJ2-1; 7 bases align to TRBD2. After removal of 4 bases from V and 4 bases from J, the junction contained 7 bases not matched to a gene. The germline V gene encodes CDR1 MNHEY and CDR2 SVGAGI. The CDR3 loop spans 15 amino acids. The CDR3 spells CASSLEASGYNEQFF. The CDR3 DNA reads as TGTGCCAGCAGTTTAGAGGCTAGCGGATACAATGAGCAGTTCTTC.